Listed below are T cell receptor beta chains from one sample, sequenced in a study of cytomegalovirus exposure and HLA in healthy donors. TCRdb keeps only in-frame clones here, not all; method: immunoSEQ multiplex PCR. The sample records 170,000 or so clones, 70% to 85% being singletons. Source material: PBMCs. These TCRs come from a woman aged 55-70 years in good health and CMV-seropositive. Each CDR3 is given with its conserved first and last residue. A D gene is named only where the DNA matches it firmly. The size field is filled for only some rows; it gives once, few, many or a size class.

>TRBV30|TRBJ1-4|.|14|TRBD1
CAWSTQGAGEKLFF
TGTGCCTGGAGCACCCAGGGGGCAGGGGAAAAACTGTTTTTT
>TRBV6-1|TRBJ1-5|.|14|TRBD1
CASSTTGVGQPQHF
TGTGCCAGCAGTACTACAGGGGTGGGTCAGCCCCAGCATTTT
>TRBV7-2|TRBJ1-1|once|15|TRBD1
CASSIQGVGNTEAFF
TGTGCCAGCAGCATCCAGGGGGTGGGGAACACTGAAGCTTTCTTT
>TRBV27|TRBJ2-3|.|22|TRBD2
CASSLLVYGLAGGTISTDTQYF
TGTGCCAGCAGTTTATTGGTCTACGGACTAGCGGGAGGGACTATTAGCACAGATACGCAGTATTTT
>TRBV25-1|TRBJ2-5|.|14|.
CASSEYRGRETQYF
TGTGCCAGCAGTGAATATAGGGGTCGAGAGACCCAGTACTTC
>TRBV6-5|TRBJ2-1|.|15|TRBD2
CASSYGGRALNEQFF
TGTGCCAGCAGTTATGGCGGGAGGGCCTTAAATGAGCAGTTCTTC
>TRBV4-2|TRBJ2-1|.|17|TRBD2
CASSQDLRRGGWNEQFF
TGTGCCAGCAGCCAAGATCTCCGGCGGGGGGGATGGAATGAGCAGTTCTTC
>TRBV28|TRBJ1-2|.|14|.
CASLVGAGGYGYTF
TGTGCCAGCTTAGTCGGGGCCGGGGGCTATGGCTACACCTTC
>TRBV27|TRBJ2-7|.|14|.
CASSLYKTPYEQYF
TGTGCCAGCAGTTTGTACAAAACCCCCTACGAGCAGTACTTC
>TRBV5-1|TRBJ2-1|.|16|TRBD2
CASSLSGTSGYNEQFF
TGCGCCAGCAGCTTGTCCGGGACTAGCGGCTACAATGAGCAGTTCTTC
>TRBV30|TRBJ2-3|.|14|.
CAWSGAPRTDTQYF
TGTGCCTGGAGTGGGGCCCCCCGCACAGATACGCAGTATTTT
>TRBV13|TRBJ2-5|once|15|TRBD2
CASNFVSGTWETQYF
TGTGCCAGCAACTTTGTGAGCGGGACGTGGGAGACCCAGTACTTC
>TRBV5-8|TRBJ1-5|.|18|TRBD1
CASIPIPGQVHSNQPQHF
TGTGCCAGCATACCTATCCCTGGACAGGTCCATAGCAATCAGCCCCAGCATTTT
>TRBV9|TRBJ2-7|.|15|.
CASSVYSSAGGEQYF
TGTGCCAGCAGCGTATATTCGTCAGCCGGAGGCGAGCAGTACTTC
>TRBV27|TRBJ2-7|.|14|TRBD2
CASSPGLAAYEQYF
TGTGCCAGCAGCCCAGGACTAGCGGCCTACGAGCAGTACTTC
>TRBV18|TRBJ1-2|.|15|TRBD1
CASSRGTGASFSGTF
TGTGCCAGCTCACGCGGGACAGGGGCTTCGTTCAGTGGCACCTTC
>TRBV27|TRBJ1-1|.|14|TRBD1
CASSDRGRGTEAFF
TGTGCCAGCAGCGACAGGGGGCGCGGCACTGAAGCTTTCTTT
>TRBV6-6|TRBJ1-2|.|13|.
CASSSGSLYGYTF
TGTGCCAGCAGCTCCGGGTCGCTCTATGGCTACACCTTC
>TRBV5-1|TRBJ1-2|.|14|TRBD1
CASSFGQGPYGYTF
TGCGCCAGCAGCTTTGGACAGGGACCCTATGGCTACACCTTC
>TRBV27|TRBJ2-2|.|15|TRBD1
CASRPGQGRAGELFF
TGTGCCAGCAGGCCGGGACAGGGGAGAGCCGGGGAGCTGTTTTTT
>TRBV10-3|TRBJ2-3|few|14|TRBD1
CAISVGTGDNPQYF
TGTGCCATCAGTGTGGGGACAGGGGATAACCCGCAGTATTTT
>TRBV28|TRBJ2-7|.|15|TRBD1
CASSLAGQGPYEQYF
TGTGCCAGCAGTTTAGCGGGACAGGGCCCTTACGAGCAGTACTTC
>TRBV5-6|TRBJ2-5|.|13|TRBD2
CASSFSGGETQYF
TGTGCCAGCAGCTTCTCGGGAGGGGAGACCCAGTACTTC
>TRBV6-5|TRBJ2-5|few|12|.
CASSYRGATQYF
TGTGCCAGCAGTTACAGGGGTGCGACCCAGTACTTC
>TRBV30|TRBJ2-6|.|15|.
CAWTREKSGANVLTF
TGTGCCTGGACTAGAGAAAAATCTGGGGCCAACGTCCTGACTTTC
>TRBV4-3|TRBJ2-6|.|19|.
CASSQDGLSRLSGANGLTF
TGCGCCAGCAGCCAAGATGGCCTGAGCAGACTCTCTGGGGCCAACGGCCTGACTTTC
>TRBV28|TRBJ2-3|.|18|TRBD2
CASSSGLAGGPTTDTQYF
TGTGCCAGCAGCTCGGGACTAGCGGGAGGGCCTACCACAGATACGCAGTATTTT
>TRBV5-1|TRBJ2-1|few|14|.
CASSSGLPHNEQFF
TGCGCCAGCAGCTCGGGACTTCCCCACAATGAGCAGTTCTTC
>TRBV6-5|TRBJ2-3|once|16|TRBD2
CASSYWGGGSTDTQYF
TGTGCCAGCAGTTACTGGGGGGGTGGTAGCACAGATACGCAGTATTTT
>TRBV5-6|TRBJ1-5|.|16|TRBD1
CASSYGTGDGNQPQHF
TGTGCCAGCAGCTACGGGACAGGGGATGGCAATCAGCCCCAGCATTTT
>TRBV4-3|TRBJ2-3|once|17|.
CASSQWYPAGISDTQYF
TGCGCCAGCAGCCAGTGGTATCCCGCCGGGATTTCTGATACGCAGTATTTT
>TRBV10-3|TRBJ2-1|.|15|.
CAIRERGASYNEQFF
TGTGCCATCAGGGAACGGGGGGCCTCCTACAATGAGCAGTTCTTC
>TRBV27|TRBJ2-4|few|14|.
CASSLSYKIDSQYF
TGTGCCAGCAGCCTTAGCTACAAGATAGACAGTCAGTACTTC
>TRBV7-9|TRBJ2-3|.|15|.
CASSFSSGGTDTQYF
TGTGCCAGCAGCTTTTCGTCAGGGGGGACAGATACGCAGTATTTT
>TRBV2|TRBJ1-2|.|14|.
CASSGGTYEYGYTF
TGTGCCAGCAGTGGGGGGACATATGAGTATGGCTACACCTTC
>TRBV2|TRBJ1-4|.|12|.
CASSRVNEKLFF
TGTGCCAGCAGCCGGGTTAATGAAAAACTGTTTTTT
>TRBV2|TRBJ2-7|.|12|TRBD2
CASRQRDYEQYF
TGTGCCAGCCGACAGCGGGACTACGAGCAGTACTTC
>TRBV2|TRBJ2-3|.|13|.
CASIEGGTDTQYF
TGTGCCAGCATAGAGGGGGGCACAGATACGCAGTATTTT
>TRBV19|TRBJ1-1|once|13|.
CASSMTVSLEAFF
TGTGCCAGTAGTATGACAGTTTCCCTCGAAGCTTTCTTT
>TRBV29-1|TRBJ2-7|.|14|TRBD2
CSVFVRGRASEQYF
TGCAGCGTGTTCGTCCGGGGGAGGGCCTCCGAGCAGTACTTC
>TRBV6-1|TRBJ1-1|once|13|.
CASRAQENTEAFF
TGTGCCAGCAGGGCTCAGGAGAACACTGAAGCTTTCTTT
>TRBV28|TRBJ2-4|.|14|.
CASSPGQLKNIQYF
TGTGCCAGCAGTCCCGGACAACTCAAAAACATTCAGTACTTC
>TRBV7-2|TRBJ1-3|.|13|.
CASSPKGGNTIYF
TGTGCCAGCAGCCCGAAGGGGGGAAACACCATATATTTT
>TRBV6-5|TRBJ2-7|.|16|.
CASSYFRPSGAAEQYF
TGTGCCAGCAGTTACTTTCGGCCTAGTGGCGCTGCCGAGCAGTACTTC
>TRBV4-1|TRBJ1-6|.|14|TRBD1
CASAQGQGNSPLHF
TGCGCCAGCGCCCAGGGACAGGGCAATTCACCCCTCCACTTT
>TRBV7-2|TRBJ1-2|.|14|.
CASTFFGSTYGYTF
TGTGCCAGCACCTTTTTCGGGTCAACTTATGGCTACACCTTC
>TRBV6-5|TRBJ2-7|few|14|TRBD1
CASIPTGGPYEQYF
TGTGCCAGCATCCCGACAGGGGGTCCCTACGAGCAGTACTTC
>TRBV5-6|TRBJ1-5|.|12|.
CASSLQDQPQHF
TGTGCCAGCAGCTTACAGGATCAGCCCCAGCATTTT
>TRBV16|TRBJ1-2|.|13|.
CASSPDIGYGYTF
TGTGCCAGCAGCCCCGACATCGGCTATGGCTACACCTTC
>TRBV9|TRBJ2-3|.|14|.
CASSPRTDIGTQYF
TGTGCCAGCAGCCCTAGGACAGATATTGGTACGCAGTATTTT
>TRBV19|TRBJ2-1|.|15|.
CASSITGPLGGAQFF
TGTGCCAGTAGTATAACGGGACCTTTGGGGGGTGCGCAGTTCTTC
>TRBV7-3|TRBJ2-1|.|16|.
CASSLRGRAGYNEQFF
TGTGCCAGCAGCTTAAGGGGCAGGGCTGGATACAATGAGCAGTTCTTC
>TRBV7-3|TRBJ1-2|.|15|.
CASSLSPGANYGYTF
TGTGCCAGCAGCTTAAGTCCAGGGGCTAACTATGGCTACACCTTC